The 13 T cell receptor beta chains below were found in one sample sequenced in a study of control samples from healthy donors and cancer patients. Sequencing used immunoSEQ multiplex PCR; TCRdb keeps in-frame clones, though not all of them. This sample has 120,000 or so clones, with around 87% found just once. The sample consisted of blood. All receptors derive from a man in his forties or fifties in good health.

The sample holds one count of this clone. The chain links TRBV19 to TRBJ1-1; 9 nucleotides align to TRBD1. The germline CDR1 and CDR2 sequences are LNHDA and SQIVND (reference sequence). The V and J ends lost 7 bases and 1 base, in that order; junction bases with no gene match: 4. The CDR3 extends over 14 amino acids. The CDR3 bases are TGTGCCAGTACCCGACAGGGGGGGAACACTGAAGCTTTCTTT. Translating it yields CASTRQGGNTEAFF.

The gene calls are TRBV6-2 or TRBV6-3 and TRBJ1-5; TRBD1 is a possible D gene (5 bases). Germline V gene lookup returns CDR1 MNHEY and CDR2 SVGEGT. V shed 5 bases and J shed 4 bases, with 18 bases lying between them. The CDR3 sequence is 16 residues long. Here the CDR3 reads CASSPLEQGENQPQHF. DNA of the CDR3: TGTGCCAGCAGTCCCCTAGAGCAGGGTGAAAATCAGCCCCAGCATTTT.

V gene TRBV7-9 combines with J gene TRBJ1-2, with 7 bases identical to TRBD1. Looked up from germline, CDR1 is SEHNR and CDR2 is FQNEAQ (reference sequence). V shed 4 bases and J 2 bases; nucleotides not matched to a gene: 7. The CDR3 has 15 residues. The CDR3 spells CASSSTDRRNYGYTF. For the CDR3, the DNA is TGTGCCAGCAGCTCCACGGACAGGCGGAACTATGGCTACACCTTC.

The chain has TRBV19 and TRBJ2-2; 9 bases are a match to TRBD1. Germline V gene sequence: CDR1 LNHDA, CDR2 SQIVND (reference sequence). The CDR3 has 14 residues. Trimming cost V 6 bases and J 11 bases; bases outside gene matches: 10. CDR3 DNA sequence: TGTGCCAGTAGCTATACAGGGGGCCCCTCTGAGCTGTTTTTT. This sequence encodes CASSYTGGPSELFF.

CDR3 sequence: CASRVAYEQYF. In nucleotides, the CDR3 is TGTGCCTCCAGGGTGGCGTACGAGCAGTACTTC. This chain uses TRBV12-3 or TRBV12-4 with TRBJ2-7; a weak D match, TRBD1 (5 bases). CDR3 length: 11 residues. Trimming pared 11 bases from V and 4 bases from J, leaving 12 bases between.

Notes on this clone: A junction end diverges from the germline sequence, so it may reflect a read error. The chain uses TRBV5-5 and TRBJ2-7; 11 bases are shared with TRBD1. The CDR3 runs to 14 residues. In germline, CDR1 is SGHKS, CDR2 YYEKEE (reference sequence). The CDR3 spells CASSQPGSGDRGNF. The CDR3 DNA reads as TGTGCCAGCAGCCAGCCGGGGAGTGGGGACAGGGGGAACTTC.

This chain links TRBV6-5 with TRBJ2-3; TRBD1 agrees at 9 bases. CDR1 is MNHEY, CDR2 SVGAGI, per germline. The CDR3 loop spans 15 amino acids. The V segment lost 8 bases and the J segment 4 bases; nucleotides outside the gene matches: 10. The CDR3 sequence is CASATRTGEPDTQYF. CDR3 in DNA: TGTGCCAGCGCCACCCGGACAGGGGAACCAGATACGCAGTATTTT.

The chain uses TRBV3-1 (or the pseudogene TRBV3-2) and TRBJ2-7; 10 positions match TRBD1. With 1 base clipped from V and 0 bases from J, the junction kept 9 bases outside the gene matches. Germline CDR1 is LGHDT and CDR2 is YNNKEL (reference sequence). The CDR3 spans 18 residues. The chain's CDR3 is CASSQAEPGQGFSYEQYF. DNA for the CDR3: TGTGCCAGCAGCCAAGCAGAACCGGGACAGGGGTTCTCCTACGAGCAGTACTTC.

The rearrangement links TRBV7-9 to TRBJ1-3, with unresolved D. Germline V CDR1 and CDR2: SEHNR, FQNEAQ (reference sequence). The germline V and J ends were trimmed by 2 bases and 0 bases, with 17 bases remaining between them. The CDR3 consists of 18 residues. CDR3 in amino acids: CASSLTSANSNSGNTIYF. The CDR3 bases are TGTGCCAGCAGCTTAACCAGCGCAAACTCCAACTCTGGAAACACCATATATTTT.

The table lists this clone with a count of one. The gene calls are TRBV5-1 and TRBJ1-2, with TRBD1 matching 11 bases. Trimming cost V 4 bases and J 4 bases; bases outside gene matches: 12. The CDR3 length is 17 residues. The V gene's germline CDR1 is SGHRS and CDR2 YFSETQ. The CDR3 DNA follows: TGCGCCAGCAGCCACGGACAGGGGGCCCTCGGGGTCTATGGCTACACCTTC. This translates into CASSHGQGALGVYGYTF.

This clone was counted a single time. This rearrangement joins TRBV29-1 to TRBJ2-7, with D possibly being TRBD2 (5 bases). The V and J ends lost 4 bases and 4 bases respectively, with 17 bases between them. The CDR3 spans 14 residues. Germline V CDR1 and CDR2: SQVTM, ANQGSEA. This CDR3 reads CSVVSGGLGYEQYF. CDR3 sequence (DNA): TGCAGCGTTGTTTCCGGAGGCTTAGGGTACGAGCAGTACTTC.

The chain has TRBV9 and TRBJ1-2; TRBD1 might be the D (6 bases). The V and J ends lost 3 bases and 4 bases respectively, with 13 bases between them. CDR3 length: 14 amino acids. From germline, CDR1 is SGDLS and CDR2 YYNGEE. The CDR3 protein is CASSGGRRGYGYTF. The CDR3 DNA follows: TGTGCCAGCAGCGGGGGGCGGAGGGGCTATGGCTACACCTTC.

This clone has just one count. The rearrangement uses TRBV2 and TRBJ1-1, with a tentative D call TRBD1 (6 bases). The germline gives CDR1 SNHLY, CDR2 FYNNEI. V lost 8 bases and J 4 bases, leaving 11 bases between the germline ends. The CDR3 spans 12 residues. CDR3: CASRWGATEAFF. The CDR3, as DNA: TGTGCCAGCCGTTGGGGGGCCACTGAAGCTTTCTTT. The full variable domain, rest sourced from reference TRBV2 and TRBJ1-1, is EPEVTQTPSHQVTQMGQEVILRCVPISNHLYFYWYRQILGQKVEFLVSFYNNEISEKSEIFDDQFSVERPDGSNFTLKIRSTKLEDSAMYFCASRWGATEAFFGQGTRLTVV.